This T cell receptor (beta chain) appears in the sequencing data of a study of OX40 agonist ivuxolimab in advanced cancers. General study points: Doses of 0.1 to 3.0 mg/kg were accompanied by clonal expansion of CD4+ and CD8+ blood T cells by week 6.

In regard to this clone: Antigen specificity is unknown.

If patients had autoimmune disease history or systemic immunosuppression, they were excluded. This CDR3 has 15 residues. J gave up 5 bases and V 4 bases, and 4 bases lay outside the gene matches. Germline assignment: CDR1 SGDLS and CDR2 YYNGEE. The protocol was immunoSEQ multiplex PCR, while the TCRdb copy is restricted to in-frame clones and leaves out a portion. The data show about 120,000 clones, 85% to 95% seen once. The TCR was taken from an adult with an advanced solid tumor such as melanoma, head and neck, liver or kidney cancer. The chain carries TRBV9 and TRBJ2-1, with TRBD2 identical over 12 bases. The sample in question was CD4+ or CD8+ T cells sorted from blood, obtained in a trial of the OX40 agonist ivuxolimab. For the CDR3, the DNA is TGTGCCAGCAGCATTCGACTAGCGGGAGACAATGAGCAGTTCTTC. Encoded protein: CASSIRLAGDNEQFF.